The 10 T cell receptor beta chains below were found in one sample sequenced in a study of Ad26.COV2.S vaccination and SARS-CoV-2 variants. Documented treatment: 19 received Ad26.COV2.S at low or high dose, single or two shots; several received placebo; per-sample allocation not given. It was on day 63 after the first vaccine or placebo injection that samples were taken. Clones were sequenced by immunoSEQ multiplex PCR, and TCRdb holds only the in-frame ones, with some missing. The sample lists 410,000 or so clones, more than 80% occurring once. The sample here was peripheral blood, taken in a trial of Ad26.COV2.S vaccine versus placebo. All receptors come from a person aged 18-60 years who received the Ad26.COV2.S COVID-19 vaccine or a placebo.

The chain carries TRBV7-9 and TRBJ2-1; the match to TRBD2 covers 8 bases. This CDR3 has 14 amino acids. V shed 4 bases and J 4 bases; nucleotides not matched to a gene: 3. Germline loops: CDR1 SEHNR, CDR2 FQNEAQ (reference sequence). The CDR3, as DNA: TGTGCCAGCAGCTCGCGGGAGGTTTACAATGAGCAGTTCTTC. Protein product: CASSSREVYNEQFF.

The V call is TRBV4-1, the J call TRBJ2-5, with 10 bases fitting TRBD2. After removal of 4 bases from V and 1 base from J, the junction contained 3 bases not matched to a gene. Germline assignment: CDR1 MGHRA and CDR2 YSYEKL. The CDR3 loop spans 15 amino acids. CDR3 amino acids: CASSRLAGVQETQYF. The CDR3 region has the DNA TGCGCCAGCAGCCGGCTAGCGGGAGTCCAAGAGACCCAGTACTTC.

This clone was observed at least ten times. The V and J genes are TRBV3-1 (or the pseudogene TRBV3-2) and TRBJ2-7; TRBD2 is a possible D gene (5 bases). V dropped 4 bases and J dropped 7 bases, with 17 bases sitting between them. CDR1 is LGHDT and CDR2 is YNNKEL in the germline V gene (reference sequence). The CDR3 contains 14 residues. CDR3 sequence: CASSPSVRGWEQYF. CDR3 nucleotide sequence: TGTGCCAGCAGCCCCTCAGTTCGAGGGTGGGAGCAGTACTTC.

The chain couples TRBV5-1 to TRBJ2-1; 7 bases are a match to TRBD2. The CDR3 covers 16 residues. Trimming removed 0 bases from V and 8 bases from J; junction bases left unmatched: 11. Germline V gene data show CDR1 as SGHRS and CDR2 as YFSETQ. The CDR3 DNA follows: TGCGCCAGCAGCTTGGGGTGGGGACTCAGCGGGGATGAGCAGTTCTTC. It encodes CASSLGWGLSGDEQFF.

DNA of the CDR3: TGTGCCAGCAGTGAAGTGAGGGGGCGCGATGGCTACACCTTC. Translation gives CASSEVRGRDGYTF. This chain joins TRBV6-1 and TRBJ1-2, with TRBD1 matching over 7 bases. V shed 1 base and J 6 bases; nucleotides not matched to a gene: 5. Germline loops: CDR1 MNHNS, CDR2 SASEGT. CDR3 length: 14 residues.

The V call is TRBV7-9, the J call TRBJ2-1; no clear D. Germline loops: CDR1 SEHNR, CDR2 FQNEAQ (reference sequence). Trimming stripped 3 bases from V and 4 bases from J, with 10 bases between. CDR3 length equals 14 residues. The CDR3 DNA sequence: TGTGCCAGCAGCTTGGACGGACCGTACAATGAGCAGTTCTTC. It translates to CASSLDGPYNEQFF.

With regard to this clone: The sample carries other DNA sequences with the same CDR3. The chain carries TRBV19 and TRBJ2-5; TRBD1 is a possible D gene (5 bases). The CDR3 spans 13 residues. V was shortened by 5 bases and J by 5 bases, with 12 bases between the two germline ends. Germline-derived CDR1 and CDR2 are LNHDA and SQIVND (reference sequence). DNA for the CDR3: TGTGCCAGTAGTCCCGACCCAGGGGAGACCCAGTACTTC. This sequence encodes CASSPDPGETQYF.

The J gene is TRBJ2-1, the V gene TRBV7-8; 8 bases are shared with TRBD2. This CDR3 spans 17 amino acids. The V gene's germline CDR1 is SGHVS and CDR2 FQNEAQ. The V and J ends lost 4 bases and 5 bases, in that order; junction bases with no gene match: 13. The DNA of the CDR3 is TGTGCCAGCAGCTCTGGACTAGCCGAGGCACTTCACAATGAGCAGTTCTTC. Residues: CASSSGLAEALHNEQFF.

The chain is built from TRBV12-3 or TRBV12-4 and TRBJ2-7; TRBD1 matches at 7 bases. The CDR3 sequence is 11 residues long. The V gene end was trimmed by 6 bases and the J gene end by 4 bases; junction bases not matched to a gene: 0. The CDR3 DNA reads TGTGCCAGCAGGGACAGGTACGAGCAGTACTTC. This gives the protein CASRDRYEQYF.

The CDR3 spells CASSRVAYEKLFF. The CDR3 region has the DNA TGTGCCAGCAGCCGGGTAGCTTATGAAAAACTGTTTTTT. The genes are TRBV3-1 (or the pseudogene TRBV3-2) and TRBJ1-4; D is uncertain. V was cut by 4 bases and J by 6 bases, with 9 bases left in between. The CDR3 length is 13 residues. Germline-derived CDR1 and CDR2 are LGHDT and YNNKEL (reference sequence).